This TCR beta chain is drawn from a study of identical twins. Findings of the study overall: Carriage of fewer insertions was seen in abundant cord blood beta clonotypes, whereas memory repertoires showed none. Beta out-of-frame twin sharing showed a weaker excess. Conclusions were based on cross-sectional statistical analysis, without following the same donors.

cDNA carried unique molecular identifiers, and a universal primer site was added by template switching. TCRdb re-analysed the 5' RACE reads in MiXCR, keeping a single row per CDR3 protein. The data hold 500,000 or so distinct CDR3 sequences, with more than 13% observed a single time. On this clonotype: Its target is unknown.

CDR3 size: 21 residues. V shed 6 bases and J shed 1 base, with 37 bases lying between them. Germline V gene lookup returns CDR1 SQVTM and CDR2 ANQGSEA. The same data also went into a second study, on yellow fever vaccine responses in identical twins.

The chain links TRBV29-1 to TRBJ2-7; tentatively, D is TRBD1 or TRBD2 (5 bases each). The TCR originated in a woman aged 18 to 35 in good health. The sequenced material came from CD4+ T cells sorted from blood. Here the CDR3 reads CSVAYRLGPRGGLGGSYEQYF. Here the CDR3 DNA reads TGCAGCGTCGCTTACCGACTGGGACCTCGAGGAGGCTTAGGCGGATCCTACGAGCAGTACTTC.